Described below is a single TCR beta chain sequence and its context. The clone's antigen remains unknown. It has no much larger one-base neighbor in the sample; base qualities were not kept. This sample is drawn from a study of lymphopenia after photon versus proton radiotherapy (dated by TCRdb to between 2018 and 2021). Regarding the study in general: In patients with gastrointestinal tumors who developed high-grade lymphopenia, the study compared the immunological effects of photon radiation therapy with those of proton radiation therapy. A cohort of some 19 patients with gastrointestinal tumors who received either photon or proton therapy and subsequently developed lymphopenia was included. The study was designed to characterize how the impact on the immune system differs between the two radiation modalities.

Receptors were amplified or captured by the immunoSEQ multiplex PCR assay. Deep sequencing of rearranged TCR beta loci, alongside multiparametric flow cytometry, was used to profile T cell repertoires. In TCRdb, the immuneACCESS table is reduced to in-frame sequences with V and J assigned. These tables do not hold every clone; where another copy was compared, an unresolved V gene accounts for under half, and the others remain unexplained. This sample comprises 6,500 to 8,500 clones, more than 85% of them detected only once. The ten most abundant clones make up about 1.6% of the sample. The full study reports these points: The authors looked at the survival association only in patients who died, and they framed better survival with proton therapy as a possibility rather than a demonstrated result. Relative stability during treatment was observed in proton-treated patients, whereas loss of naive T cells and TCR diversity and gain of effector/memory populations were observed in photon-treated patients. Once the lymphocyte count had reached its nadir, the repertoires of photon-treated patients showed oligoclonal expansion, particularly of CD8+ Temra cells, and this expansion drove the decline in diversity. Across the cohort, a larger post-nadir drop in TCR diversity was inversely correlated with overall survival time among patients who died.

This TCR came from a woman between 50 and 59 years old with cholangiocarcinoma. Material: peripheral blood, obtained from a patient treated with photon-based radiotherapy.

The CDR3 region: CASSDGLAGRTDTQYF. The DNA is TGTGCCAGCAGCGATGGACTAGCGGGCCGCACAGATACGCAGTATTTT. Rearrangement joined TRBV7-9 to TRBJ2-3, with 11 middle bases fitting TRBD2. V trim: 5 bases; J trim: 1 base; unmatched bases: 5. The CDR3 spans 16 residues, from the cysteine through the phenylalanine. The kept DNA is CDR3 alone, 48 bases in frame from the first base. CDR1 and CDR2 are read off the germline V gene (reference sequence) as SEHNR and FQNEAQ.